This entry lists 14 T cell receptor beta chains sequenced from one sample in a study of response to subunit inactivated influenza vaccine. TCRdb reprocessed the RT-PCR reads with MiXCR, giving one entry per CDR3 protein. Among about 540,000 distinct CDR3 sequences listed, under 25% were seen once. These data also formed part of another study, on T cells expressing NK-cell markers. That investigation notes: Generation of TCR beta cDNA was performed by 5'RACE template switching incorporating UMIs.

The material sequenced was CD4+ T cells sorted from PBMCs, taken 11 to 12 days after vaccination. Every receptor here comes from a man over 45 who received an inactivated influenza vaccine.

The V call is TRBV19, the J call TRBJ2-2; D gene uncertain. The CDR3 loop spans 12 amino acids. V lost 8 bases, J lost 6 bases, and 10 bases lay in between. The germline V gene has CDR1 LNHDA and CDR2 SQIVND (reference sequence). This CDR3 reads CASALSAGELFF. For the CDR3, the DNA is TGTGCCAGTGCCCTGTCGGCCGGGGAGCTGTTTTTT.

The chain carries TRBV2 and TRBJ2-7; 10 bases align to TRBD2. Unmatched junction bases numbered 2, after V lost 3 bases and J lost 3 bases. Germline V lookup: CDR1 SNHLY, CDR2 FYNNEI. There are 14 residues in the CDR3. CDR3 bases: TGTGCCAGCAGTGAGACTAGCGGGCGCTACGAGCAGTACTTC. Protein sequence: CASSETSGRYEQYF.

The V call is TRBV12-3 or TRBV12-4, the J call TRBJ2-1; D is possibly TRBD1 (6 bases). Trimming removed 4 bases at V and 7 bases at J, with 11 bases between. The CDR3 loop spans 13 amino acids. The CDR3 sequence: CASSSGQWNEQFF. Written as DNA, the CDR3 is TGTGCCAGCAGTTCGGGACAATGGAATGAGCAGTTCTTC.

This clonotype was detected a few times. J is TRBJ2-4 and V is TRBV2, with D possibly being TRBD1 (5 bases). The CDR3 is 15 residues long. Looked up from germline, CDR1 is SNHLY and CDR2 is FYNNEI. Trimming removed 3 bases from V and 1 base from J, with 10 bases in between. As DNA, the CDR3 is TGTGCCAGCAGTGATGGCAGGGCGGCCAAAAACATTCAGTACTTC. It yields the protein CASSDGRAAKNIQYF.

The chain carries TRBV5-1 and TRBJ2-1; 9 nucleotides agree with TRBD1. With 4 bases clipped from V and 2 bases from J, the junction kept 4 bases outside the gene matches. Germline V CDR1 and CDR2: SGHRS, YFSETQ. The CDR3 sequence is 15 residues long. The CDR3 protein is CASSTGQGPYNEQFF. Written as DNA, the CDR3 is TGCGCCAGCAGCACTGGACAGGGGCCCTACAATGAGCAGTTCTTC.

V gene TRBV5-1 combines with J gene TRBJ2-3; D gene ambiguous. CDR3 length: 15 residues. The V gene lost 0 bases and the J gene lost 4 bases, with 12 bases spanning the gap. Looked up from germline, CDR1 is SGHRS and CDR2 is YFSETQ. The CDR3: CASSLADFKPDTQYF. The CDR3 DNA sequence: TGCGCCAGCAGCTTGGCCGACTTTAAGCCAGATACGCAGTATTTT.

In this sample, this clonotype turned up a few times. This chain connects TRBV12-3 or TRBV12-4 to TRBJ1-1; D call uncertain. The V gene lost 4 bases and the J gene lost 0 bases, with 12 bases spanning the gap. The CDR3 runs 15 residues. CDR3 coding DNA: TGTGCCAGCAGTTCCCGCGGACGGGTGAACACTGAAGCTTTCTTT. It translates to CASSSRGRVNTEAFF.

The sample holds a few counts of this clonotype. The J gene is TRBJ2-1, the V gene TRBV7-6; D perhaps matches TRBD1 (6 bases). Trimming took 1 base from V and 3 from J, leaving 10 bases between them. From germline, CDR1 is SGHVS and CDR2 FNYEAQ. CDR3 size: 15 residues. As DNA, the CDR3 is TGTGCCAGCAGCTTAGTTCCAGGGGTCTACAATGAGCAGTTCTTC. Translating it yields CASSLVPGVYNEQFF.

The chain links TRBV20-1 to TRBJ2-1, with 7 bases fitting TRBD1. CDR3 size: 14 residues. Unmatched junction bases numbered 7, after V lost 3 bases and J lost 5 bases. In germline, CDR1 is DFQATT, CDR2 SNEGSKA (reference sequence). DNA of the CDR3: TGCAGTGCTAGGCCGAAGGACAGGAACAATGAGCAGTTCTTC. The encoded protein is CSARPKDRNNEQFF.

This chain uses TRBV3-1 with TRBJ2-3; 7 nucleotides agree with TRBD1. Trimming cost V 4 bases and J 0 bases; bases outside gene matches: 4. The CDR3 loop spans 15 amino acids. Germline loops: CDR1 LGHDT, CDR2 YNNKEL (reference sequence). The DNA of the CDR3 is TGTGCCAGCAGCCTGCTGGACAGGAGCACAGATACGCAGTATTTT. This encodes CASSLLDRSTDTQYF.

This clonotype came up many times. J is TRBJ1-2 and V is TRBV7-8; the match to TRBD1 covers 7 bases. Losses at the gene ends were 6 bases for V and 4 bases for J; bases not matched to a gene: 14. Germline V gives CDR1 SGHVS, CDR2 FQNEAQ. CDR3 length: 16 residues. The CDR3, as DNA: TGTGCCAGCAGGCGAGATACAACAGGGGCTGTCTATGGCTACACCTTC. Translated, it gives CASRRDTTGAVYGYTF.

The rearrangement joins TRBV10-3 to TRBJ2-1, with a weak D call TRBD2 (5 bases). Germline CDR1 and CDR2: ENHRY and SYGVKD. This CDR3 is 14 amino acids long. Between the trimmed V and J ends, which lost 4 bases and 7 bases, there was a span of 14 bases. CDR3 sequence reads: CAISAGRSGNEQFF. CDR3 DNA: TGTGCCATCAGTGCCGGCAGGTCGGGGAATGAGCAGTTCTTC.

This CDR3 is CASSFPRSGTNNEQFF. The CDR3, as DNA: TGTGCCAGCAGCTTTCCTCGGAGCGGGACGAACAATGAGCAGTTCTTC. This sequence joins TRBV7-2 and TRBJ2-1, with TRBD2 identical over 7 bases. The CDR3 contains 16 residues. The germline gives CDR1 SGHTA, CDR2 FQGNSA. V was clipped by 3 bases and J by 5 bases; unmatched bases: 10.

CDR3 in DNA: TGTGCCAGCAGCTTGGAGCGACCCTCGAACTACAATGAGCAGTTCTTC. Its protein is CASSLERPSNYNEQFF. V gene TRBV5-5 combines with J gene TRBJ2-1; the D is unclear. The length of the CDR3 is 16 residues. V was clipped by 0 bases and J by 3 bases, with 13 bases between them. CDR1 and CDR2 (germline): SGHKS, YYEKEE (reference sequence).